This entry describes one T cell receptor (beta chain). The target antigen is unknown. This specimen belongs to a study of shared clonotypes between healthy human individuals. Study-level points and caveats: The represented genetic and exposure-history diversity was limited by the small number of donors. Larger estimated richness was generally recorded for naive subsets relative to memory subsets.

Healthy HIV-negative adults without recent acute infections or vaccinations served as donors. This CDR3 spans 15 amino acids. Germline lookup yields CDR1 SGHRS and CDR2 YFSETQ. Between the trimmed V and J ends, which lost 2 bases and 1 base, there was a span of 11 bases. Generated by immunoSEQ multiplex PCR, the TCRdb table keeps only in-frame clones and is missing some. The data show millions of clones, approximately 95% seen once. The genes are TRBV5-1 and TRBJ2-3; a weak D match, TRBD1 (6 bases). Material for sequencing was naive CD4+ T cells from PBMCs. The subset: CD45RA+ positively selected. This clonotype was sampled from a man in his late teens or twenties in good health. Some clones in this sample may be carry-over from other donors' samples. DNA of the CDR3: TGCGCCAGCAGCTTAACAGGGAAAGGCACAGATACGCAGTATTTT. Its protein is CASSLTGKGTDTQYF.